The 9 T cell receptor beta chains reported below all come from one sample, sequenced in a study of control samples from healthy donors and cancer patients. TCRdb's copy holds only in-frame clones and misses some; the assay was immunoSEQ multiplex PCR. Here the sample spans about 110,000 clones, roughly 91% being singletons. The material sequenced was blood. The source of these receptors is a woman in her fifties or sixties in good health.

The rearrangement joins TRBV6-2 or TRBV6-3 to TRBJ2-5; D possibly matches TRBD1 or TRBD2 (5 bases each). This CDR3 contains 14 residues. The germline CDR1 and CDR2 sequences are MNHEY and SVGEGT. V was trimmed by 6 bases and J by 1 base, leaving 12 bases between them. The CDR3 region is CASSELGVQETQYF. CDR3 bases: TGTGCCAGCAGCGAACTGGGGGTCCAAGAGACCCAGTACTTC.

V gene TRBV5-6 combines with J gene TRBJ1-1; D is undetermined. V lost 5 bases to trimming and J lost 4 bases, with 18 bases between them. Per germline, CDR1 SGHDT and CDR2 YYEEEE. The CDR3 is 15 residues long. The CDR3 DNA reads TGTGCCAGCAGAAGGATGAGAAGGGAGATCACTGAAGCTTTCTTT. This gives the protein CASRRMRREITEAFF.

The chain joins TRBV5-6 to TRBJ1-1; a weak D match, TRBD1 (6 bases). Per the germline V gene, CDR1 is SGHDT and CDR2 is YYEEEE. This CDR3 comprises 16 residues. V was shortened by 1 base and J by 2 bases, with 15 bases between the two germline ends. The CDR3 here is CASSLRRYRVNTEAFF. The CDR3 DNA reads TGTGCCAGCAGCTTGAGGAGGTACAGGGTAAACACTGAAGCTTTCTTT.

The rearrangement joins TRBV30 to TRBJ2-5; 7 bases are a match to TRBD1. The V gene end was trimmed by 1 base and the J gene end by 5 bases; junction bases not matched to a gene: 4. The CDR3 is 13 residues long. Germline V gene sequence: CDR1 GTSNPN, CDR2 SVGIG (reference sequence). The CDR3 region is CAWSGQGWETQYF. CDR3 bases: TGTGCCTGGAGTGGACAGGGTTGGGAGACCCAGTACTTC.

This chain uses TRBV5-4 with TRBJ1-1; 7 nucleotides line up with TRBD1. CDR3 length equals 17 residues. Germline CDR1 SGHNT, CDR2 YYREEE (reference sequence). Trimming at V came to 5 bases and at J to 5 bases, leaving 18 bases not matched to a gene. The CDR3 DNA follows: TGTGCCAGCAGTCCGTGGAGGGTGAGGGGGCATTTAACTGAAGCTTTCTTT. It yields the protein CASSPWRVRGHLTEAFF.

This clone was picked up one time. V and J are TRBV29-1 and TRBJ1-2; no definite D call. CDR3 length equals 13 residues. V was clipped by 4 bases and J by 2 bases, with 11 bases between them. CDR1 is SQVTM, CDR2 ANQGSEA, per germline. CDR3 in amino acids: CSVGGRPNYGYTF. DNA of the CDR3: TGCAGCGTTGGAGGCAGGCCCAACTATGGCTACACCTTC.

This clone is a singleton in its sample. The V gene is TRBV11-1, the J gene TRBJ2-1; TRBD2 aligns across 10 bases. The CDR3 runs to 14 residues. From germline, CDR1 is SGHAT and CDR2 FQDESV (reference sequence). Trimming at V came to 4 bases and at J to 6 bases, leaving 3 bases not matched to a gene. The CDR3 nucleotides are TGTGCCAGCAGCTGGACTAGCGGAACCAATGAGCAGTTCTTC. This gives the protein CASSWTSGTNEQFF.

This sequence joins TRBV5-6 and TRBJ1-1, with D perhaps TRBD1 (6 bases). V shed 3 bases and J shed 10 bases, with 13 bases lying between them. The CDR3 spans 12 residues. The germline CDR1 and CDR2 sequences are SGHDT and YYEEEE. CDR3 sequence (DNA): TGTGCCAGCAGCTCGGGGGCGCCGGGAGCTTTCTTT. This translates into CASSSGAPGAFF.

This chain uses TRBV15 with TRBJ1-2; a possible D gene is TRBD1 (5 bases). Trimming pared 2 bases from V and 4 bases from J, leaving 14 bases between. This CDR3 has 15 residues. CDR1 and CDR2 (germline): LNHNV, YYDKDF (reference sequence). The CDR3, as DNA: TGTGCCACCAGCAGACGGTCTCAGGGAACCTATGGCTACACCTTC. It specifies CATSRRSQGTYGYTF.